This T cell receptor (beta chain) was sequenced in a study of T cell responses to AZD1222 COVID-19 vaccine. Overall study: Whether given at about 4 or about 12 weeks, second doses were pooled.

Study-level results: In a largely white British group with more females than males, clonal diversity was possibly underestimated. Researchers report vaccine-associated CD4 TCRs spanning spike, with dominance at 160-218 and 743-854. Nearly half of spike-specific TCRs reportedly go after variant regions that carry no mutations.

CDR1 is SGHRS and CDR2 is YFSETQ in the germline V gene. Trimming cost V 3 bases and J 10 bases, with 16 bases left between them. CDR3 length equals 13 residues. A remark on this clone: Antigen specificity is unknown.

The data were produced by immunoSEQ multiplex PCR, yet TCRdb's version contains in-frame clones alone and is incomplete. The data hold 55,000 to 85,000 clones, with 84% observed a single time. The chain combines TRBV5-1 with TRBJ1-1, with TRBD1 as a possible D gene (5 bases). Sequencing was performed on peripheral blood, taken on day 0 of AZD1222 vaccination. The TCR was taken from an adult in good health. In DNA form, the CDR3 reads TGCGCCAGCAGCTCGGACATGTATTCGGTAGCTTTCTTT. Protein sequence: CASSSDMYSVAFF.